This T cell receptor beta chain is from a study of T cells in Graves' hyperthyroidism and ophthalmopathy. The CDR3 runs to 18 residues. Germline V gives CDR1 SGHTA, CDR2 FQGTGA. Amplification targeted TCR beta CDR3 regions from RNA transcripts. HTBI primers were the set used in a first-round RT-PCR of the TCR CDR3. TCRdb used MiXCR to reprocess the multiplex PCR reads, holding one entry per CDR3 protein. This sample has 500,000 to 600,000 distinct CDR3 sequences; around 42% occur once, and the top ten carry around 7.7%. Thyroid ultrasound and orbital computed tomography, with clinical symptoms and serum thyroxine and TRAb, informed diagnoses. With regard to this clonotype: At one boundary the junction diverges from the germline segment, which might be a read error.

The sequenced sample was peripheral blood or thyroid tissue (not recorded which). This clonotype was obtained from a young woman with Graves' hyperthyroidism. V usage is TRBV7-3 and J usage is TRBJ2-2, with TRBD2 matching 7 bases. In nucleotides, the CDR3 is TGTGCCAGCAGCTTTGCCCCCGGGGGATCGGGAGGCGCCGGGGAGCCGTTTTTT. Amino acids: CASSFAPGGSGGAGEPFF.